These 32 T cell receptor beta chains share one sample of origin, sequenced in a study of blood T cell repertoires in COVID-19. The table came from immunoSEQ multiplex PCR; TCRdb's copy has only in-frame clones and leaves some out. This sample yields roughly 250,000 clones, of which roughly nine tenths are seen a single time; 2.4% belongs to the top ten. The sequenced material came from PBMCs or T cells enriched from blood (not recorded which). Receptors originate from a woman aged 18-30 years who had recovered from COVID-19.

The chain uses TRBV7-9 and TRBJ2-2; TRBD1 might be the D (5 bases). Between the trimmed V and J ends, which lost 5 bases and 7 bases, there was a span of 11 bases. Looked up from germline, CDR1 is SEHNR and CDR2 is FQNEAQ (reference sequence). The CDR3 spans 13 residues. CDR3 bases: TGTGCCAGCAGCCCCCAGGGTAGCGGGGAGCTGTTTTTT. As protein: CASSPQGSGELFF.

The rearrangement uses TRBV13 and TRBJ1-2; D gene ambiguous. Per the germline V gene, CDR1 is PRHDT and CDR2 is FYEKMQ (reference sequence). The CDR3 length is 12 residues. V lost 5 bases and J 4 bases, leaving 8 bases between the germline ends. The CDR3 loop reads CASSPPSYGYTF. The CDR3 nucleotides read TGTGCCAGCAGCCCGCCGAGCTATGGCTACACCTTC.

The chain links TRBV11-2 to TRBJ2-7; D is undetermined. Trimming cost V 5 bases and J 2 bases, with 13 bases left between them. This CDR3 spans 14 amino acids. CDR1 is SGHAT, CDR2 FQNNGV, per germline. Written as DNA, the CDR3 is TGTGCCAGCAGCCGCGAGCCCCCTACCTACGAGCAGTACTTC. Translation: CASSREPPTYEQYF.

This chain uses TRBV6-5 with TRBJ2-7; TRBD2 matches 7 bases. This CDR3 spans 15 amino acids. Germline CDR1 and CDR2: MNHEY and SVGAGI. J gave up 0 bases and V 6 bases, and 8 bases lay outside the gene matches. As DNA, the CDR3 is TGTGCCAGCAGAGCGATGCGGGGGAGCTCCTACGAGCAGTACTTC. Its protein is CASRAMRGSSYEQYF.

The chain employs TRBV10-2 and TRBJ1-1; D gene ambiguous. Between the trimmed V and J ends, which lost 6 bases and 3 bases, there was a span of 14 bases. The CDR3 length is 14 residues. Per the germline V gene, CDR1 is WSHSY and CDR2 is SAAADI. The CDR3 nucleotides read TGCGCCAGCAGGCGCCTCACGACACACACTGAAGCTTTCTTT. This encodes CASRRLTTHTEAFF.

This clone was detected only once. This sequence joins TRBV27 and TRBJ1-2; D possibly corresponds to TRBD1 (6 bases). The CDR3 has 16 residues. The V and J ends lost 2 bases and 4 bases respectively, with 17 bases between them. Germline loops: CDR1 MNHEY, CDR2 SMNVEV (reference sequence). The DNA of the CDR3 is TGTGCCAGCAGTTTAAGGGGCGGGGGGCCAGGCTATGGCTACACCTTC. It yields the protein CASSLRGGGPGYGYTF.

The gene calls are TRBV5-4 and TRBJ2-7, with TRBD1 matching 8 bases. V gave up 1 base and J gave up 7 bases; unmatched junction bases: 16. CDR3 length equals 17 residues. Germline values: CDR1 SGHNT, CDR2 YYREEE (reference sequence). This CDR3 reads CASSLFQGASLSGEQYF. Written as DNA, the CDR3 is TGTGCCAGCAGCTTGTTCCAGGGGGCCTCCCTATCGGGGGAGCAGTACTTC.

The genes are TRBV18 and TRBJ1-2, with TRBD1 matching over 7 bases. V was pared by 6 bases and J by 3 bases, with 4 bases of the junction left unmatched. CDR1 and CDR2 from the germline V gene are KGHSH and LQKENI. This CDR3 contains 13 residues. CDR3 sequence reads: CASSLDRYYGYTF. CDR3 coding DNA: TGTGCCAGCTCCCTGGACAGGTACTATGGCTACACCTTC. The variable domain in full, completed from reference TRBV18 and TRBJ1-2, reads NAGVMQNPRHLVRRRGQEARLRCSPMKGHSHVYWYRQLPEEGLKFMVYLQKENIIDESGMPKERFSAEFPKEGPSILRIQQVVRGDSAAYFCASSLDRYYGYTFGSGTRLTVV.

This clone was picked up one time. The J gene is TRBJ2-7, the V gene TRBV25-1, with TRBD1 matching over 11 bases. This CDR3 contains 14 residues. Germline lookup yields CDR1 MGHDK and CDR2 SYGVNS. J gave up 4 bases and V 10 bases, and 9 bases lay outside the gene matches. This chain's CDR3 is CATSTGTGGYEQYF. The CDR3 coding sequence is TGTGCCACTTCGACCGGGACAGGGGGGTACGAGCAGTACTTC.

The chain uses TRBV5-4 and TRBJ2-7, with TRBD1 identical over 7 bases. In germline, CDR1 is SGHNT, CDR2 YYREEE (reference sequence). The CDR3 loop spans 14 amino acids. V lost 4 bases to trimming and J lost 7 bases; unmatched junction nucleotides: 11. CDR3 DNA sequence: TGTGCCAGCAGCCGAGATGGACAGGCTAAAGAGCAGTACTTC. Its translation: CASSRDGQAKEQYF.

The chain uses TRBV4-1 and TRBJ2-1; D gene uncertain. Looked up from germline, CDR1 is MGHRA and CDR2 is YSYEKL. The CDR3 length is 17 residues. Trimming pared 1 base from V and 2 bases from J, leaving 15 bases between. As DNA, the CDR3 is TGCGCCAGCAGCCAAGGTGGTGGCTTGAGGACCTACAATGAGCAGTTCTTC. Translation gives CASSQGGGLRTYNEQFF.

This CDR3 reads CASSIGLAGNQETQYF. The CDR3 bases are TGTGCCAGCAGCATTGGACTAGCGGGGAACCAAGAGACCCAGTACTTC. The V gene is TRBV5-5, the J gene TRBJ2-5; TRBD2 aligns across 12 bases. The CDR3 totals 16 residues. The V gene's germline CDR1 is SGHKS and CDR2 YYEKEE (reference sequence). V was pared by 4 bases and J by 0 bases, with 4 bases of the junction left unmatched.

This clone was found once. The genes are TRBV5-4 and TRBJ1-2; D is perhaps TRBD1 (6 bases). CDR3 length equals 13 residues. V was clipped by 3 bases and J by 2 bases, with 8 bases between them. Germline assignment: CDR1 SGHNT and CDR2 YYREEE (reference sequence). The CDR3 here is CASSSTGNYGYTF. As DNA, the CDR3 is TGTGCCAGCAGCTCTACAGGGAACTATGGCTACACCTTC.

The chain is built from TRBV2 and TRBJ2-3, with 9 bases lining up with TRBD2. This CDR3 comprises 15 residues. From germline, CDR1 is SNHLY and CDR2 FYNNEI. Trimming cost V 7 bases and J 3 bases; bases outside gene matches: 8. The CDR3 sequence: CASTRGAGGTDTQYF. CDR3 sequence (DNA): TGTGCCAGCACCCGAGGGGCGGGGGGGACAGATACGCAGTATTTT.

The chain has TRBV5-5 and TRBJ1-5; 7 bases match TRBD1. The CDR3 loop spans 14 amino acids. Per germline, CDR1 SGHKS and CDR2 YYEKEE (reference sequence). With 0 bases clipped from V and 5 bases from J, the junction kept 2 bases outside the gene matches. The CDR3 reads CASSLATGDQPQHF. CDR3 in DNA: TGTGCCAGCAGCTTGGCAACAGGGGATCAGCCCCAGCATTTT.

The chain uses TRBV3-1 (or the pseudogene TRBV3-2) and TRBJ1-2; D is unresolved. CDR1 is LGHDT, CDR2 YNNKEL, per germline (reference sequence). Trimming removed 3 bases from V and 7 bases from J, with 15 bases in between. The CDR3 sequence is 14 residues long. CDR3 DNA: TGTGCCAGCAGCCAGGTCCACGGGGTGAGTGGCTACACCTTC. Encoded protein: CASSQVHGVSGYTF.

This rearrangement joins TRBV2 to TRBJ2-2; the D is unclear. V was pared by 4 bases and J by 4 bases, with 7 bases between. Germline V gene sequence: CDR1 SNHLY, CDR2 FYNNEI. The CDR3 length is 13 residues. CDR3 sequence: CASSVLGTGELFF. The CDR3 DNA follows: TGTGCCAGCAGTGTGCTCGGCACCGGGGAGCTGTTTTTT. The full variable domain, rest sourced from reference TRBV2 and TRBJ2-2, is EPEVTQTPSHQVTQMGQEVILRCVPISNHLYFYWYRQILGQKVEFLVSFYNNEISEKSEIFDDQFSVERPDGSNFTLKIRSTKLEDSAMYFCASSVLGTGELFFGEGSRLTVL.

The chain couples TRBV5-1 to TRBJ2-2; 8 bases fit TRBD1. This CDR3 spans 19 amino acids. Germline CDR1 and CDR2: SGHRS and YFSETQ. Losses at the gene ends were 4 bases for V and 1 base for J; bases not matched to a gene: 15. The CDR3 nucleotides are TGCGCCAGCAGCCTGAGGACAGGGAGCGCCATTAAGAACACCGGGGAGCTGTTTTTT. Encoded protein: CASSLRTGSAIKNTGELFF.

The chain joins TRBV18 to TRBJ2-2, with 8 positions matching TRBD1. V dropped 3 bases and J dropped 5; count of bases not matched to a gene: 11. The CDR3 sequence is 17 residues long. Germline V gives CDR1 KGHSH, CDR2 LQKENI. The CDR3, as DNA: TGTGCCAGCTCACCTCCGGGACAGGACCCGAGGACCGGGGAGCTGTTTTTT. Amino acids: CASSPPGQDPRTGELFF.

The chain recombines TRBV18 with TRBJ1-4; D might be TRBD1 (5 bases). The V end lost 1 base, the J end lost 5 bases, and 14 bases lay between the germline ends. CDR3 length: 16 residues. Germline CDR1 reads KGHSH; CDR2 reads LQKENI. CDR3 sequence: CASSPRYDSENEKLFF. CDR3 nucleotides: TGTGCCAGCTCACCACGTTACGACAGCGAAAATGAAAAACTGTTTTTT.

This sequence joins TRBV5-4 and TRBJ2-1; no reliable D call. The ends were cut back, 0 bases at V and 6 bases at J, with 7 bases in the middle. CDR1 SGHNT and CDR2 YYREEE come from the germline V gene (reference sequence). This CDR3 contains 13 residues. CDR3 sequence reads: CASSLDSPNEQFF. CDR3 in DNA: TGTGCCAGCAGCTTGGACAGCCCCAATGAGCAGTTCTTC.

This clone was seen more than once but under ten times. V is TRBV28 and J is TRBJ1-2; D uncertain. Germline assignment: CDR1 MDHEN and CDR2 SYDVKM. CDR3 length equals 12 residues. V was cut by 4 bases and J by 3 bases, with 6 bases left in between. This chain's CDR3 is CASSWAYYGYTF. The CDR3 DNA follows: TGTGCCAGCAGTTGGGCGTACTATGGCTACACCTTC.

The chain couples TRBV2 to TRBJ1-1, with 10 bases aligning to TRBD1. This CDR3 is built from 14 residues. Looked up from germline, CDR1 is SNHLY and CDR2 is FYNNEI. V dropped 6 bases and J dropped 4; count of bases not matched to a gene: 5. CDR3 nucleotides: TGTGCCAGCAGATCCCGGACAGGGGGCACTGAAGCTTTCTTT. Translated: CASRSRTGGTEAFF.

Here the CDR3 reads CASSLGRANTEAFF. The DNA for the CDR3 is TGTGCCAGCAGCCTCGGCAGGGCGAACACTGAAGCTTTCTTT. V and J are TRBV5-8 and TRBJ1-1, with D perhaps TRBD1 (5 bases). With 4 bases removed from V and 1 base from J, the gap between germline ends came to 11 bases. Germline V gene data show CDR1 as SGHTS and CDR2 as YDEGEE. The CDR3 covers 14 residues. The whole variable domain, remainder taken from reference TRBV5-8 and TRBJ1-1, is EAGVTQSPTHLIKTRGQQATLRCSPISGHTSVYWYQQALGLGLQFLLWYDEGEERNRGNFPPRFSGRQFPNYSSELNVNALELEDSALYLCASSLGRANTEAFFGQGTRLTVV.

The gene calls are TRBV2 and TRBJ1-6, with 10 nucleotides matching TRBD1. After removal of 7 bases from V and 8 bases from J, the junction contained 5 bases not matched to a gene. The CDR3 length is 14 residues. Germline loops: CDR1 SNHLY, CDR2 FYNNEI. CDR3 residues: CASTGGQGYSPLHF. The CDR3 bases are TGTGCCAGCACCGGGGGACAGGGGTATTCACCCCTCCACTTT.

The chain couples TRBV21-1 to TRBJ1-5. TRBV21-1 is recorded as a pseudogene. This CDR3 has 14 residues. This CDR3 is CASWGGNGNQPQHF. The DNA of the CDR3 is TGTGCCAGCTGGGGAGGAAACGGCAATCAGCCCCAGCATTTT.

The genes are TRBV28 and TRBJ1-5; D gene uncertain. This CDR3 has 17 amino acids. Germline V gives CDR1 MDHEN, CDR2 SYDVKM. Trimming removed 2 bases from V and 0 bases from J, with 14 bases in between. CDR3 loop: CASSLLAVDYSNQPQHF. The CDR3 DNA is TGTGCCAGCAGTTTACTAGCAGTAGATTATAGCAATCAGCCCCAGCATTTT.

This chain links TRBV6-5 with TRBJ2-1; 9 nucleotides match TRBD1. Germline values: CDR1 MNHEY, CDR2 SVGAGI. V gave up 5 bases and J gave up 4 bases; unmatched junction bases: 6. The CDR3 loop spans 15 amino acids. CDR3 loop: CASSRAGTGYNEQFF. CDR3 nucleotide sequence: TGTGCCAGCAGTCGTGCCGGGACAGGGTACAATGAGCAGTTCTTC.

The CDR3 is CAPTSGQRSNSPLHF. In DNA form, the CDR3 reads TGTGCCCCCACAAGCGGCCAGCGGAGCAATTCACCCCTCCACTTT. The chain has TRBV2 and TRBJ1-6; no firm D call. The CDR3 is 15 residues long. The V and J ends lost 11 bases and 7 bases respectively, with 21 bases between them. From germline, CDR1 is SNHLY and CDR2 FYNNEI.

This chain joins TRBV19 and TRBJ1-5; D gene unclear. The germline V and J ends were trimmed by 7 bases and 0 bases, with 16 bases remaining between them. The germline V gene encodes CDR1 LNHDA and CDR2 SQIVND (reference sequence). The CDR3 spans 16 residues. CDR3 residues: CASTTRGGDSNQPQHF. CDR3 in DNA: TGTGCCAGTACCACTCGGGGAGGAGATAGCAATCAGCCCCAGCATTTT.

The CDR3 DNA reads as TGTGCCAGCAGCCAAGACGGCAGGGCCAATTCACCCCTCCACTTT. It yields the protein CASSQDGRANSPLHF. V is TRBV4-2 and J is TRBJ1-6, with D perhaps matching TRBD1 (5 bases). Germline-derived CDR1 and CDR2 are LGHNA and YNFKEQ. This CDR3 spans 15 amino acids. With 0 bases removed from V and 7 bases from J, the gap between germline ends came to 10 bases.

The gene calls are TRBV10-3 and TRBJ2-1; a weak D match, TRBD2 (6 bases). V lost 6 bases and J lost 3, with 15 bases in between. Germline loops: CDR1 ENHRY, CDR2 SYGVKD. The CDR3 extends over 15 amino acids. The CDR3 loop is CAIRNGGLVYNEQFF. The CDR3 bases are TGTGCCATCAGAAATGGGGGACTGGTCTACAATGAGCAGTTCTTC.